This T cell receptor beta chain comes out of a study of T cells after yellow fever vaccination. Germline V lookup: CDR1 SGHRS, CDR2 YFSETQ. The CDR3 is 15 amino acids. Germline trimming cut 3 bases from V and 2 bases from J; bases unmatched to any gene: 2. This clonotype was picked up many times. From the 5' RACE reads, TCRdb called clonotypes with MiXCR, one entry per CDR3 protein. This sample has tens of thousands of distinct CDR3 sequences, with about 7.9% found just once. The chain carries TRBV5-1 and TRBJ2-1; 10 bases match TRBD2. This clonotype originated in a young man who received the YFV17D yellow fever vaccine. The sample was CD8+ T cells sorted from PBMCs, taken about 2 weeks after the first yellow fever vaccination. This chain's CDR3 is CASSWSGGAYNEQFF. The CDR3 bases are TGCGCCAGCAGCTGGAGCGGGGGGGCCTACAATGAGCAGTTCTTC.